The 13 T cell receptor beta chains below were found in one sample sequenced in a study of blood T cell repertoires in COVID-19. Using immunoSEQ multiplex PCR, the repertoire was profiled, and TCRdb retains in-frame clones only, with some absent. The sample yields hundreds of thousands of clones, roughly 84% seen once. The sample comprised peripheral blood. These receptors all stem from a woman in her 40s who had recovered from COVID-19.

CDR3: CASSYLQRTNEQFF. The CDR3 region has the DNA TGTGCCAGCAGTTACCTCCAGCGAACCAATGAGCAGTTCTTC. The chain combines TRBV6-2 or TRBV6-3 with TRBJ2-1; D is ambiguous. Trimming shortened V by 2 bases and J by 6 bases, and 11 bases separated the two germline ends. The CDR3 is 14 amino acids. CDR1 and CDR2 from the germline V gene are MNHEY and SVGEGT.

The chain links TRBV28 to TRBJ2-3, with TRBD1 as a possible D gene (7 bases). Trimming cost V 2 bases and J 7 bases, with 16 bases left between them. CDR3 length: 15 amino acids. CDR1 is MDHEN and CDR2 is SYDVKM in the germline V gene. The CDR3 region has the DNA TGTGCCAGCAGTTTAGACAGGGACGGGGGTTATACGCAGTATTTT. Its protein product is CASSLDRDGGYTQYF.

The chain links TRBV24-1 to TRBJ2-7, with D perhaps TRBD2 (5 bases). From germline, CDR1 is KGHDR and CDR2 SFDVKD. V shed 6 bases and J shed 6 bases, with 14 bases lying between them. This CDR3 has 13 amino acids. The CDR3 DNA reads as TGTGCCACCAGTTCGACTGGGGAGAGCGAGCAGTACTTC. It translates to CATSSTGESEQYF.

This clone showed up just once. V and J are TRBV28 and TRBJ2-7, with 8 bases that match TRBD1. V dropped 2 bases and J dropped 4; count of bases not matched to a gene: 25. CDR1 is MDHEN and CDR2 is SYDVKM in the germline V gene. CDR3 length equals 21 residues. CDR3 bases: TGTGCCAGCAGTTTAAAGAAGAGGGGGACAGGCAAGACTCGCACCCTTTACGAGCAGTACTTC. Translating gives CASSLKKRGTGKTRTLYEQYF.

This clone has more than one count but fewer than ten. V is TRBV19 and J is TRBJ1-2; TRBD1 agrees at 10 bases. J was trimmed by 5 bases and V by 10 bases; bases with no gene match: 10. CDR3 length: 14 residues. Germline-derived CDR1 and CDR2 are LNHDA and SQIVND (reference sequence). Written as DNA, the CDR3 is TGTGCCACTAGGGCGACAGGGGGCTTTTATGGCTACACCTTC. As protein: CATRATGGFYGYTF.

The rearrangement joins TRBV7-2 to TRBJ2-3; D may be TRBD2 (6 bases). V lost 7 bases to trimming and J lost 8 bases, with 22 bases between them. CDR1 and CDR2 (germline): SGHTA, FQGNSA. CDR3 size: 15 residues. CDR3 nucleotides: TGTGCCAGCACATCTCGTCGGGACTTGCCCCTTACGCAGTATTTT. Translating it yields CASTSRRDLPLTQYF.

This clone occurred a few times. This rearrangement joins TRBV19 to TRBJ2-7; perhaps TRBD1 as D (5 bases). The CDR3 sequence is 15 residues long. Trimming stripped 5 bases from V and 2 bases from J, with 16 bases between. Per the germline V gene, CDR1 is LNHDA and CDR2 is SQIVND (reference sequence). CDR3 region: CASSRRADGAYEQYF. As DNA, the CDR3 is TGTGCCAGTAGTCGCAGGGCGGACGGAGCCTACGAGCAGTACTTC.

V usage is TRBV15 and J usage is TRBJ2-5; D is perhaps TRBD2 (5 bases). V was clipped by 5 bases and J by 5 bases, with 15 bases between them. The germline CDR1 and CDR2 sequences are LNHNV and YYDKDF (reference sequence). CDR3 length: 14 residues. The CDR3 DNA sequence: TGTGCCACCAGCTGGACTGAGGTGGGGGAGACCCAGTACTTC. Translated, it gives CATSWTEVGETQYF.

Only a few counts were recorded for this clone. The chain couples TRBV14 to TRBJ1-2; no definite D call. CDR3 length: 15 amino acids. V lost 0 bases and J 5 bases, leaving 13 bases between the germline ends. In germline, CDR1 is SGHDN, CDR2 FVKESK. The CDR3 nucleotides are TGTGCCAGCAGCCAAGATGTAGGCAGGTCATATGGCTACACCTTC. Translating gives CASSQDVGRSYGYTF.

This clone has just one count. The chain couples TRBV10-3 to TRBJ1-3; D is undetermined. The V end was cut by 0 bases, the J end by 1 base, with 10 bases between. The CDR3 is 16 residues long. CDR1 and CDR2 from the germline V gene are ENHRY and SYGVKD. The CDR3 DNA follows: TGTGCCATCAGTGAGTCGACTGCGTCTTCTGGAAACACCATATATTTT. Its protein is CAISESTASSGNTIYF.

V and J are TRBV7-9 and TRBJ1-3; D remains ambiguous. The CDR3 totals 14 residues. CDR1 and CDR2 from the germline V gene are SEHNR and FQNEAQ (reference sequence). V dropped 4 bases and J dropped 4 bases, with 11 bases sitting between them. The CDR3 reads CASSSLLTGNTIYF. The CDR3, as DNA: TGTGCCAGCAGCTCGCTCCTGACAGGAAACACCATATATTTT.

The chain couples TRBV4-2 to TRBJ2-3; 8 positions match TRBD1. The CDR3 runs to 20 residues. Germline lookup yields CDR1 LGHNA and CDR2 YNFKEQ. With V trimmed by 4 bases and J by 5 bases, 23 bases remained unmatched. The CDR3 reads CASSPRIGSEGRGRQDTQYF. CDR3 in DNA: TGTGCCAGCAGCCCGAGGATCGGGTCTGAGGGCAGGGGGCGTCAAGATACGCAGTATTTT.

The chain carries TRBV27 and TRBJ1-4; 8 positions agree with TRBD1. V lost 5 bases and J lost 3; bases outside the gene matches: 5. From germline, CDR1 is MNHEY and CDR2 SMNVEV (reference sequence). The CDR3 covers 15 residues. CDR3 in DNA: TGTGCCAGCAGTACTCAGGGGGCGGCTAATGAAAAACTGTTTTTT. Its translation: CASSTQGAANEKLFF.